Presented here are 24 T cell receptor beta chains from one specimen sequenced in a study of shared clonotypes between healthy human individuals. TCRdb's table, derived via immunoSEQ multiplex PCR, lists solely in-frame clones and lacks some. The sample yields approximately 2.4 million clones, approximately 95% seen once. The material sequenced was naive CD4+ T cells sorted from blood. Subset indicated: CD45RA+ positively selected. The receptors were sampled from a man between 18 and 29 years old in good health.

The chain joins TRBV27 to TRBJ1-4, with D maybe TRBD1 (5 bases). V shed 8 bases and J shed 6 bases, with 13 bases lying between them. From germline, CDR1 is MNHEY and CDR2 SMNVEV (reference sequence). There are 13 residues in the CDR3. The CDR3 sequence is CASSRQFHEKLFF. The CDR3, as DNA: TGTGCCAGCTCGAGACAGTTCCATGAAAAACTGTTTTTT.

V is TRBV7-9 and J is TRBJ1-2; the match to TRBD1 covers 10 bases. V lost 5 bases and J lost 5; bases outside the gene matches: 8. This CDR3 comprises 15 residues. The germline V gene has CDR1 SEHNR and CDR2 FQNEAQ (reference sequence). The CDR3 bases are TGTGCCAGCAGCCACCGGGACAGGGGCGAGTATGGCTACACCTTC. Translating it yields CASSHRDRGEYGYTF.

The chain links TRBV5-4 to TRBJ2-1, with 7 bases matching TRBD2. Germline lookup yields CDR1 SGHNT and CDR2 YYREEE (reference sequence). V was clipped by 0 bases and J by 5 bases; unmatched bases: 8. This CDR3 is 16 amino acids long. The CDR3 DNA reads as TGTGCCAGCAGCTTGGAGGCTAGCGGCGCTAACAATGAGCAGTTCTTC. Residues: CASSLEASGANNEQFF.

The rearrangement uses TRBV4-1 and TRBJ1-2, with no clear D. The ends were cut back, 1 base at V and 0 bases at J, with 6 bases in the middle. The length of the CDR3 is 14 residues. Germline CDR1 is MGHRA and CDR2 is YSYEKL. DNA of the CDR3: TGCGCCAGCAGCCAAGGGGCTACTAACTATGGCTACACCTTC. It is translated as CASSQGATNYGYTF.

V gene TRBV6-1 combines with J gene TRBJ1-2, with D possibly matching TRBD1 (5 bases). The CDR3 length is 14 residues. The germline V gene has CDR1 MNHNS and CDR2 SASEGT. Trimming removed 6 bases from V and 8 bases from J, with 19 bases in between. CDR3 sequence (DNA): TGTGCCAGCAGCGCCGGGACTGGGGAACGGGGCTACACCTTC. This sequence encodes CASSAGTGERGYTF.

The chain combines TRBV27 with TRBJ1-5; no clear D gene. This CDR3 has 14 amino acids. V was pared by 2 bases and J by 0 bases, with 5 bases between. The V gene's germline CDR1 is MNHEY and CDR2 SMNVEV (reference sequence). The CDR3 region is CASSLGPSNQPQHF. Written as DNA, the CDR3 is TGTGCCAGCAGTTTAGGACCTAGCAATCAGCCCCAGCATTTT.

The V gene is TRBV7-2, the J gene TRBJ2-4; possibly TRBD2 for D (5 bases). V lost 5 bases and J 0 bases, leaving 5 bases between the germline ends. This CDR3 contains 13 residues. In germline, CDR1 is SGHTA, CDR2 FQGNSA. CDR3 loop: CASSTRAKNIQYF. CDR3 sequence (DNA): TGTGCCAGCAGCACTAGAGCCAAAAACATTCAGTACTTC.

The chain uses TRBV6-4 and TRBJ1-5; tentative D call: TRBD1 (6 bases). V was pared by 6 bases and J by 2 bases, with 14 bases between. Germline loops: CDR1 MRHNA, CDR2 SNTAGT. This CDR3 comprises 15 residues. The CDR3 spells CASSQQGGGNQPQHF. The DNA for the CDR3 is TGTGCCAGCAGCCAACAGGGAGGGGGCAATCAGCCCCAGCATTTT.

This chain connects TRBV11-2 to TRBJ2-7, with D perhaps TRBD2 (5 bases). The V gene's germline CDR1 is SGHAT and CDR2 FQNNGV. V lost 0 bases and J 2 bases, leaving 11 bases between the germline ends. The CDR3 has 15 residues. The CDR3 loop reads CASSLDRTSTYEQYF. As DNA, the CDR3 is TGTGCCAGCAGCTTAGACCGGACTTCCACCTACGAGCAGTACTTC.

The V and J genes are TRBV10-3 and TRBJ2-7, with 7 bases fitting TRBD1. CDR1 is ENHRY and CDR2 is SYGVKD in the germline V gene. The trim removed 2 bases at V and 5 bases at J, leaving 6 bases unmatched. This CDR3 has 14 amino acids. The CDR3 coding sequence is TGTGCCATCAGTGAGACCGGGACAGCTCACGAGCAGTACTTC. Translating it yields CAISETGTAHEQYF.

This chain uses TRBV10-3 with TRBJ2-4, with D maybe TRBD1 (6 bases). Germline values: CDR1 ENHRY, CDR2 SYGVKD. Trimming stripped 5 bases from V and 1 base from J, with 9 bases between. This CDR3 comprises 14 residues. The CDR3 coding sequence is TGTGCCATCAGTACAGGGTTTGCCAAAAACATTCAGTACTTC. Protein sequence: CAISTGFAKNIQYF.

This clone was observed a single time. CDR3 nucleotide sequence: TGTGCCAGCAGCTCGGGGACAGGGGTTTTGTACGAGCAGTACTTC. Translated, it gives CASSSGTGVLYEQYF. The chain is built from TRBV5-8 and TRBJ2-7; TRBD1 aligns across 10 bases. Trimming cost V 3 bases and J 4 bases; bases outside gene matches: 7. There are 15 residues in the CDR3. CDR1 is SGHTS and CDR2 is YDEGEE in the germline V gene.

J is TRBJ2-7 and V is TRBV5-1; D gene unclear. The V end lost 1 base, the J end lost 3 bases, and 11 bases lay between the germline ends. The CDR3 is 14 residues long. Germline V gene lookup returns CDR1 SGHRS and CDR2 YFSETQ. CDR3 loop: CASSLSPDLYEQYF. As DNA, the CDR3 is TGCGCCAGCAGCTTGAGCCCCGACCTCTACGAGCAGTACTTC. Full variable domain (remainder filled in from reference TRBV5-1 and TRBJ2-7): KAGVTQTPRYLIKTRGQQVTLSCSPISGHRSVSWYQQTPGQGLQFLFEYFSETQRNKGNFPGRFSGRQFSNSRSEMNVSTLELGDSALYLCASSLSPDLYEQYFGPGTRLTVT.

V gene TRBV18 combines with J gene TRBJ2-7; 11 bases map to TRBD1. The V gene's germline CDR1 is KGHSH and CDR2 LQKENI. The V segment lost 3 bases and the J segment 7 bases; nucleotides outside the gene matches: 8. The CDR3 has 15 amino acids. The chain's CDR3 is CASSPIPGQGVEQYF. DNA for the CDR3: TGTGCCAGCTCACCGATCCCGGGACAGGGGGTAGAGCAGTACTTC.

V and J are TRBV7-8 and TRBJ2-7; D uncertain. Germline values: CDR1 SGHVS, CDR2 FQNEAQ. The length of the CDR3 is 15 residues. The V gene lost 5 bases and the J gene lost 3 bases, with 17 bases spanning the gap. The CDR3 DNA follows: TGTGCCAGCAGCAACCCAGCCATAGACATCTACGAGCAGTACTTC. This sequence encodes CASSNPAIDIYEQYF.

The count of this clone is one. The chain is built from TRBV6-4 and TRBJ2-1; weak D call: TRBD2 (6 bases). Deletions cut 5 bases from V and 10 bases from J, with 12 bases between. The CDR3 is made up of 12 amino acids. CDR1 is MRHNA and CDR2 is SNTAGT in the germline V gene. The CDR3 spells CASSWDSLEQFF. The CDR3, as DNA: TGTGCCAGCAGTTGGGACTCCCTGGAGCAGTTCTTC.

Here the CDR3 DNA reads TGCGCCAGCAGCTGGGTGGGGGGGCAAGAGACCCAGTACTTC. It yields the protein CASSWVGGQETQYF. This sequence joins TRBV4-3 and TRBJ2-5, with 7 positions matching TRBD2. V was clipped by 5 bases and J by 2 bases; unmatched bases: 5. The CDR3 has 14 amino acids. Germline V gives CDR1 LGHNA, CDR2 YSLEER.

The chain uses TRBV4-3 and TRBJ2-2; 10 bases map to TRBD1. V dropped 4 bases and J dropped 5; count of bases not matched to a gene: 7. There are 16 residues in the CDR3. The V gene's germline CDR1 is LGHNA and CDR2 YSLEER. CDR3 DNA sequence: TGCGCCAGCAGCCCTCCGGGACAGGGGACTACCGGGGAGCTGTTTTTT. It translates to CASSPPGQGTTGELFF.

This sequence joins TRBV10-3 and TRBJ1-1; TRBD1 might be the D (6 bases). CDR3 size: 14 residues. Germline V CDR1 and CDR2: ENHRY, SYGVKD. Trimming pared 7 bases from V and 1 base from J, leaving 13 bases between. The CDR3 loop is CAITGQWGNTEAFF. DNA for the CDR3: TGTGCCATCACCGGACAGTGGGGGAACACTGAAGCTTTCTTT.

The CDR3 DNA follows: TGTGCCAGCAGGCTCAACACCGGGGAGCTGTTTTTT. It codes for CASRLNTGELFF. The chain joins TRBV25-1 to TRBJ2-2, with unresolved D. The CDR3 extends over 12 amino acids. CDR1 MGHDK and CDR2 SYGVNS come from the germline V gene. The V and J ends lost 6 bases and 2 bases respectively, with 4 bases between them.

Only a few counts were recorded for this clone. The J gene is TRBJ1-6, the V gene TRBV2; unclear D gene. CDR1 is SNHLY and CDR2 is FYNNEI in the germline V gene. CDR3 length: 14 residues. Trimming stripped 2 bases from V and 7 bases from J, with 9 bases between. The CDR3 reads CASSERRANSPLHF. The CDR3 DNA follows: TGTGCCAGCAGTGAACGTCGGGCGAATTCACCCCTCCACTTT.

Notes on this clone: The same CDR3 is also encoded by other DNA sequences in this sample. This sequence joins TRBV18 and TRBJ1-4; perhaps TRBD1 as D (5 bases). V was clipped by 3 bases and J by 3 bases, with 11 bases between them. Germline lookup yields CDR1 KGHSH and CDR2 LQKENI. This CDR3 comprises 15 residues. In nucleotides, the CDR3 is TGTGCCAGCTCACCCGGGACTGTCTCTAATGAAAAACTGTTTTTT. It specifies CASSPGTVSNEKLFF.

V gene TRBV10-3 combines with J gene TRBJ2-1, with D maybe TRBD2 (7 bases). V shed 3 bases and J shed 5 bases, with 17 bases lying between them. Germline loops: CDR1 ENHRY, CDR2 SYGVKD. This CDR3 contains 16 residues. The CDR3 DNA sequence: TGTGCCATCAGTGACGGGGGCGGGGGAGAGGACAATGAGCAGTTCTTC. This encodes CAISDGGGGEDNEQFF.

The rearrangement joins TRBV5-4 to TRBJ2-1; 8 bases match TRBD2. CDR3 length equals 13 residues. CDR1 and CDR2 from the germline V gene are SGHNT and YYREEE (reference sequence). V lost 3 bases to trimming and J lost 15 bases; unmatched junction nucleotides: 11. This CDR3 is CASSSGLAHSGFF. In DNA form, the CDR3 reads TGTGCCAGCAGCTCCGGACTAGCTCACAGTGGGTTCTTC.